This T cell receptor (beta chain) came from a study of CD8+ T cells in alopecia areata. Background on the study: Twice a day, 5 to 10 mg of oral tofacitinib was administered to treated patients. Study outcomes and limitations: Lesional tissue from the scalp (especially in alopecia totalis/universalis) showed higher clonality than normal scalp.

It was from alopecia areata patients that lesional scalp punch biopsies and peripheral blood were collected. Extracted RNA was reverse transcribed, and the resulting cDNA served as sequencing template. This table comes from immunoSEQ multiplex PCR, and its TCRdb copy is limited to in-frame clones, with some not included. Of around 65,000 clones in the sample, roughly half were seen once. Concerning this clone: The antigen is not known.

Germline CDR1 reads SQVTM; CDR2 reads ANQGSEA. There are 11 residues in the CDR3. With 7 bases removed from V and 5 bases from J, the gap between germline ends came to 12 bases. The receptor's source is a human donor with alopecia areata. The sample consisted of CD8+ T cells sorted from blood, taken at week 0. The rearrangement joins TRBV29-1 to TRBJ2-7; TRBD2 might be the D (6 bases). The DNA of the CDR3 is TGCAGCGCTCTAACTAGCAACGAGCAGTACTTC. This codes for CSALTSNEQYF.